These 27 T cell receptor beta chains were all obtained from the same sample, sequenced in a study of monozygotic twins with inflammatory bowel disease. TCRdb derives one entry per CDR3 protein from the 5' RACE reads, leaving out DNA. The sample has about 420,000 distinct CDR3 sequences. The sequenced material came from blood. Source of these receptors: a human donor with ulcerative colitis or Crohn's disease, or a healthy co-twin of an affected twin (not recorded which).

The chain carries TRBV20-1 and TRBJ2-3. The CDR3 totals 14 residues. Germline CDR1 and CDR2: DFQATT and SNEGSKA (reference sequence). This CDR3 is CSAREPAGTDTQYF.

This chain joins TRBV18 and TRBJ1-4. The V gene's germline CDR1 is KGHSH and CDR2 LQKENI. The length of the CDR3 is 13 residues. The CDR3 region is CASSPGANEKLFF. The variable domain in full, completed from reference TRBV18 and TRBJ1-4, reads NAGVMQNPRHLVRRRGQEARLRCSPMKGHSHVYWYRQLPEEGLKFMVYLQKENIIDESGMPKERFSAEFPKEGPSILRIQQVVRGDSAAYFCASSPGANEKLFFGSGTQLSVL.

J is TRBJ1-1 and V is TRBV12-3 or TRBV12-4. This CDR3 comprises 11 residues. This chain's CDR3 is CASSLTEEAFF.

Here the CDR3 reads CASSSPTGGGTEAFF. This chain joins TRBV5-4 and TRBJ1-1; TCRdb's assignment of TRBD1 cannot be checked, as there is no DNA. CDR3 length: 15 residues. The germline V gene has CDR1 SGHNT and CDR2 YYREEE (reference sequence).

V is TRBV9 and J is TRBJ2-2; the TCRdb D gene call, TRBD2, has no DNA to confirm it. CDR3 length: 19 amino acids. In germline, CDR1 is SGDLS, CDR2 YYNGEE. The CDR3 region is CASSVAGLAGRSNTGELFF.

The chain is built from TRBV24-1 and TRBJ2-1; TCRdb reports TRBD1, a call that lacks DNA to check it against. Germline values: CDR1 KGHDR, CDR2 SFDVKD. The CDR3 spans 16 residues. The chain's CDR3 is CATSSSNGGELNEQFF.

The chain employs TRBV5-1 and TRBJ2-5; TCRdb's assignment of TRBD1 cannot be checked, as there is no DNA. The CDR3 is 14 residues long. CDR1 is SGHRS, CDR2 YFSETQ, per germline. This CDR3 is CASSSGTTQETQYF.

The chain combines TRBV7-9 with TRBJ1-4; lacking DNA, the TRBD1 call made by TCRdb goes unchecked. The CDR3 covers 15 residues. CDR1 and CDR2 from the germline V gene are SEHNR and FQNEAQ (reference sequence). The CDR3 sequence: CASSRDRVADEKLFF.

The CDR3 spells CSARDDKYEQYF. The chain has TRBV20-1 and TRBJ2-7. CDR3 size: 12 residues. In germline, CDR1 is DFQATT, CDR2 SNEGSKA (reference sequence).

The chain carries TRBV5-1 and TRBJ1-1; TCRdb proposes TRBD1, but this gene call is untestable without DNA. This CDR3 comprises 14 residues. The germline gives CDR1 SGHRS, CDR2 YFSETQ. Here the CDR3 reads CASSTGQLNTEAFF.

The chain links TRBV12-3 or TRBV12-4 to TRBJ1-5. This CDR3 is 13 amino acids long. The CDR3: CASSSQVLGPQHF.

V gene TRBV11-2 combines with J gene TRBJ2-3. The germline V gene has CDR1 SGHAT and CDR2 FQNNGV. The CDR3 sequence is 16 residues long. The CDR3 spells CASSLGAFLGTDTQYF.

V is TRBV13 and J is TRBJ1-4; TCRdb's D call of TRBD1 is untestable without DNA. This CDR3 is 14 amino acids long. The V gene's germline CDR1 is PRHDT and CDR2 FYEKMQ (reference sequence). This chain's CDR3 is CASSSRGNNEKLFF.

The chain links TRBV28 to TRBJ2-7; lacking DNA, the TRBD1 call made by TCRdb goes unchecked. Germline V gene lookup returns CDR1 MDHEN and CDR2 SYDVKM. This CDR3 comprises 14 residues. CDR3 residues: CASIPQGSSYEQYF.

The genes are TRBV9 and TRBJ2-3; TCRdb calls TRBD2, which cannot be checked without DNA. The CDR3 is 16 amino acids. Germline CDR1 and CDR2: SGDLS and YYNGEE. The CDR3 is CASSEHRDYSTDTQYF.

This chain connects TRBV4-2 to TRBJ2-1; TCRdb's assignment of TRBD2 cannot be checked, as there is no DNA. The germline V gene encodes CDR1 LGHNA and CDR2 YNFKEQ. This CDR3 contains 16 residues. CDR3 residues: CASSQASGGASDEQFF.

V usage is TRBV6-5 and J usage is TRBJ2-5; TCRdb designates TRBD1, a call that cannot be tested without DNA. The CDR3 is 16 amino acids. The germline gives CDR1 MNHEY, CDR2 SVGAGI. CDR3: CASTLFRQGGQETQYF.

This chain uses TRBV2 with TRBJ1-2; the D gene TCRdb calls, TRBD1, cannot be checked with no DNA. The germline V gene has CDR1 SNHLY and CDR2 FYNNEI. The CDR3 consists of 12 residues. CDR3 residues: CATKGDVGGYTF.

The rearrangement uses TRBV3-1 and TRBJ2-7; TCRdb lists TRBD2, though no DNA is available to test this call. This CDR3 contains 15 residues. In germline, CDR1 is LGHDT, CDR2 YNNKEL (reference sequence). CDR3 residues: CASSPLAGTSYEQYF.

The J gene is TRBJ2-3, the V gene TRBV5-6; the D call of TRBD2 rests on TCRdb alone, since no DNA is present to check it. This CDR3 contains 15 residues. Germline V gives CDR1 SGHDT, CDR2 YYEEEE. The CDR3 spells CASSNSGRAPRTQYF.

The chain couples TRBV3-1 to TRBJ2-1; TCRdb returns TRBD2, unconfirmable since there is no DNA. The CDR3 is 13 amino acids. CDR1 and CDR2 from the germline V gene are LGHDT and YNNKEL (reference sequence). This chain's CDR3 is CASSRTSAGEQFF.

The chain recombines TRBV12-3 or TRBV12-4 with TRBJ2-3; TCRdb designates TRBD2, a call that cannot be tested without DNA. The CDR3 contains 15 residues. The CDR3 loop is CASRPRGGSTDTQYF.

The J gene is TRBJ1-3, the V gene TRBV10-3; no DNA is available, so the TRBD1 call from TCRdb remains unchecked. Germline V CDR1 and CDR2: ENHRY, SYGVKD. This CDR3 region has 15 residues. The chain's CDR3 is CAISRDRTSANTIYF.

J is TRBJ2-3 and V is TRBV5-1; TCRdb returns TRBD1, unconfirmable since there is no DNA. The length of the CDR3 is 15 residues. Germline CDR1 SGHRS, CDR2 YFSETQ. The CDR3: CASSFRDRDTDTQYF.

V gene TRBV5-8 combines with J gene TRBJ1-1. CDR3 length: 13 residues. Germline lookup yields CDR1 SGHTS and CDR2 YDEGEE. This CDR3 is CASSLWAGAEAFF.

This chain uses TRBV6-1 with TRBJ2-7. The length of the CDR3 is 13 residues. Germline assignment: CDR1 MNHNS and CDR2 SASEGT. CDR3 residues: CASSVVGNGEQYF.

The chain uses TRBV10-3 and TRBJ2-1; there is no DNA to check the TCRdb D call of TRBD1. Germline V lookup: CDR1 ENHRY, CDR2 SYGVKD. This CDR3 comprises 12 residues. The CDR3 is CAIRGPGMEQFF.